A single sample is the source of the 18 T cell receptor beta chains below, sequenced in a study of shared clonotypes between healthy human individuals. Repertoires were generated with immunoSEQ multiplex PCR, while TCRdb's copy carries only in-frame clones and drops some. This table has some 700,000 clones, about 90% appearing once. Sequenced sample: memory CD8+ T cells from PBMCs. The sample's subset: CD45RO+ cells pooled with CCR7-negative TemRA cells. Receptor source: a man aged 18 to 30 in good health. Some clones in this sample may be carry-over from other donors' samples.

On this clone: Additional DNA sequences in this sample encode the identical CDR3. The J gene is TRBJ1-1, the V gene TRBV7-3, with TRBD1 as a possible D gene (5 bases). The CDR3 is made up of 15 amino acids. Germline CDR1 and CDR2: SGHTA and FQGTGA. The ends were cut back, 5 bases at V and 1 base at J, with 14 bases in the middle. DNA for the CDR3: TGTGCCAGCAGCCTATCCGGGGGGAAGAACACTGAAGCTTTCTTT. It yields the protein CASSLSGGKNTEAFF.

The chain couples TRBV29-1 to TRBJ2-3; D might be TRBD2 (6 bases). Trimming stripped 3 bases from V and 0 bases from J, with 16 bases between. The V gene's germline CDR1 is SQVTM and CDR2 ANQGSEA. The length of the CDR3 is 16 residues. For the CDR3, the DNA is TGCAGCGTTGACCCCACAGGAGGGCCTAGCACAGATACGCAGTATTTT. Its protein is CSVDPTGGPSTDTQYF.

J is TRBJ2-5 and V is TRBV11-1, with 10 bases aligning to TRBD2. Germline V lookup: CDR1 SGHAT, CDR2 FQDESV (reference sequence). The CDR3 length is 16 residues. The V segment lost 2 bases and the J segment 1 base; nucleotides outside the gene matches: 4. The CDR3 region has the DNA TGTGCCAGCAGCTTATCCGGGACTAGCGTCCAAGAGACCCAGTACTTC. It codes for CASSLSGTSVQETQYF.

This chain links TRBV13 with TRBJ2-5, with a possible D match to TRBD1 (6 bases). CDR1 PRHDT and CDR2 FYEKMQ come from the germline V gene (reference sequence). CDR3 length equals 13 residues. The ends were cut back, 5 bases at V and 5 bases at J, with 12 bases in the middle. CDR3 residues: CASSAAGVETQYF. The CDR3, as DNA: TGTGCCAGCAGCGCGGCAGGGGTGGAGACCCAGTACTTC.

The gene calls are TRBV19 and TRBJ1-2; D is ambiguous. V was clipped by 9 bases and J by 2 bases, with 16 bases between them. The CDR3 totals 14 residues. Per germline, CDR1 LNHDA and CDR2 SQIVND (reference sequence). This chain's CDR3 is CASAPRGINYGYTF. CDR3 coding DNA: TGTGCCAGCGCACCGAGAGGGATCAACTATGGCTACACCTTC.

The table lists this clone with a count of one. This chain joins TRBV5-1 and TRBJ2-1; 9 bases line up with TRBD1. This CDR3 region has 18 residues. V lost 4 bases and J lost 3; bases outside the gene matches: 14. The germline V gene encodes CDR1 SGHRS and CDR2 YFSETQ. For the CDR3, the DNA is TGCGCCAGCAGCCGAGGAGGAGCCCGGGACAGGGACTACAATGAGCAGTTCTTC. Translation: CASSRGGARDRDYNEQFF. The complete variable domain, with remaining parts taken from reference TRBV5-1 and TRBJ2-1, reads KAGVTQTPRYLIKTRGQQVTLSCSPISGHRSVSWYQQTPGQGLQFLFEYFSETQRNKGNFPGRFSGRQFSNSRSEMNVSTLELGDSALYLCASSRGGARDRDYNEQFFGPGTRLTVL.

V is TRBV19 and J is TRBJ1-1, with TRBD1 as a possible D gene (6 bases). Looked up from germline, CDR1 is LNHDA and CDR2 is SQIVND (reference sequence). V lost 4 bases, J lost 5 bases, and 17 bases lay in between. The CDR3 spans 15 residues. CDR3 loop: CASSTGGSLWTEAFF. The DNA of the CDR3 is TGTGCCAGTAGTACGGGGGGCTCCTTGTGGACTGAAGCTTTCTTT. The full variable domain, completed using reference TRBV19 and TRBJ1-1, is DGGITQSPKYLFRKEGQNVTLSCEQNLNHDAMYWYRQDPGQGLRLIYYSQIVNDFQKGDIAEGYSVSREKKESFPLTVTSAQKNPTAFYLCASSTGGSLWTEAFFGQGTRLTVV.

This sequence joins TRBV4-1 and TRBJ1-1, with D possibly matching TRBD1 (5 bases). Germline V CDR1 and CDR2: MGHRA, YSYEKL. Between the trimmed V and J ends, which lost 0 bases and 6 bases, there was a span of 17 bases. The CDR3 is 16 amino acids. CDR3 in amino acids: CASSQDVRDLRAEAFF. CDR3 in DNA: TGCGCCAGCAGCCAAGATGTCCGGGACTTGCGGGCTGAAGCTTTCTTT.

The chain combines TRBV5-1 with TRBJ2-1; TRBD2 matches at 8 bases. This CDR3 is 19 amino acids long. CDR1 SGHRS and CDR2 YFSETQ come from the germline V gene. J lost 1 base, V lost 4 bases, and 16 bases had no gene match. The CDR3 is CASSGGPQGREASYNEQFF. CDR3 coding DNA: TGCGCCAGCAGCGGAGGTCCCCAGGGGCGGGAGGCATCCTACAATGAGCAGTTCTTC. The full variable domain, in which reference TRBV5-1 and TRBJ2-1 provide the parts outside the CDR3, is KAGVTQTPRYLIKTRGQQVTLSCSPISGHRSVSWYQQTPGQGLQFLFEYFSETQRNKGNFPGRFSGRQFSNSRSEMNVSTLELGDSALYLCASSGGPQGREASYNEQFFGPGTRLTVL.

V and J are TRBV29-1 and TRBJ2-6; D perhaps matches TRBD1 (6 bases). This CDR3 has 17 amino acids. The V gene lost 8 bases and the J gene lost 0 bases, with 20 bases spanning the gap. CDR1 is SQVTM and CDR2 is ANQGSEA in the germline V gene. CDR3 bases: TGCAGCTTAACAGGGTTTTTACAAAGCTCTGGGGCCAACGTCCTGACTTTC. Its translation: CSLTGFLQSSGANVLTF.

The chain joins TRBV7-9 to TRBJ2-1; 7 bases fit TRBD2. Germline assignment: CDR1 SEHNR and CDR2 FQNEAQ (reference sequence). V dropped 4 bases and J dropped 5; count of bases not matched to a gene: 5. CDR3 length: 14 residues. The CDR3, as DNA: TGTGCCAGCAGCTCCGCTAGCGGAAACAATGAGCAGTTCTTC. It is translated as CASSSASGNNEQFF.

The J gene is TRBJ2-7, the V gene TRBV7-6; unclear D gene. Germline lookup yields CDR1 SGHVS and CDR2 FNYEAQ. CDR3 length equals 13 residues. Trimming took 3 bases from V and 3 from J, leaving 9 bases between them. The CDR3, as DNA: TGTGCCAGCAGCTTTATTGGGGACTACGAGCAGTACTTC. This gives the protein CASSFIGDYEQYF.

The chain is built from TRBV5-6 and TRBJ2-7, with a weak D call TRBD2 (6 bases). Germline assignment: CDR1 SGHDT and CDR2 YYEEEE. The CDR3 length is 12 residues. The V end was cut by 5 bases, the J end by 3 bases, with 9 bases between. The DNA for the CDR3 is TGTGCCAGCAGTCGGGGGTTCTACGAGCAGTACTTC. It codes for CASSRGFYEQYF.

Concerning this clone itself: This same CDR3 is encoded by further DNA sequences in the sample. The V gene is TRBV9, the J gene TRBJ2-7; tentatively, D is TRBD2 (6 bases). The V end lost 0 bases, the J end lost 6 bases, and 13 bases lay between the germline ends. The CDR3 spans 14 residues. The germline gives CDR1 SGDLS, CDR2 YYNGEE. In DNA form, the CDR3 reads TGTGCCAGCAGCGTAGCCGGGGGAGGCGGCGAGCAGTACTTC. Amino acid sequence: CASSVAGGGGEQYF.

This chain joins TRBV9 and TRBJ2-1; TRBD2 might be the D (6 bases). This CDR3 has 16 residues. Germline V lookup: CDR1 SGDLS, CDR2 YYNGEE. Trimming shortened V by 3 bases and J by 7 bases, and 20 bases separated the two germline ends. The CDR3 protein is CASSEPRDSNWNEQFF. DNA of the CDR3: TGTGCCAGCAGCGAACCCCGGGACTCCAACTGGAATGAGCAGTTCTTC. Using reference TRBV9 and TRBJ2-1 for the parts outside the CDR3, the full variable domain is DSGVTQTPKHLITATGQRVTLRCSPRSGDLSVYWYQQSLDQGLQFLIQYYNGEERAKGNILERFSAQQFPDLHSELNLSSLELGDSALYFCASSEPRDSNWNEQFFGPGTRLTVL.

The CDR3: CATSRDQPSGAYEQYF. CDR3 bases: TGTGCCACCAGCAGAGATCAGCCTAGCGGGGCCTACGAGCAGTACTTC. The chain employs TRBV15 and TRBJ2-7; 9 bases are shared with TRBD2. Germline lookup yields CDR1 LNHNV and CDR2 YYDKDF (reference sequence). With V trimmed by 0 bases and J by 2 bases, 5 bases remained unmatched. The CDR3 runs to 16 residues. The entire variable domain, with the rest obtained from reference TRBV15 and TRBJ2-7, is as follows: DAMVIQNPRYQVTQFGKPVTLSCSQTLNHNVMYWYQQKSSQAPKLLFHYYDKDFNNEADTPDNFQSRRPNTSFCFLDIRSPGLGDTAMYLCATSRDQPSGAYEQYFGPGTRLTVT.

The V and J genes are TRBV6-5 and TRBJ2-1, with no clear D. Germline V lookup: CDR1 MNHEY, CDR2 SVGAGI. The length of the CDR3 is 13 residues. V lost 0 bases to trimming and J lost 9 bases, with 9 bases between them. Here the CDR3 reads CASSYSRRGEQFF. As DNA, the CDR3 is TGTGCCAGCAGTTACTCGCGGCGAGGTGAGCAGTTCTTC.

The chain has TRBV4-1 and TRBJ2-7, with a weak D call TRBD1 (7 bases). CDR3 size: 15 residues. Trimming took off 4 bases at V and 2 bases at J, with 15 bases between the two ends. CDR1 and CDR2 from the germline V gene are MGHRA and YSYEKL. The CDR3 DNA follows: TGCGCCAGCAGCCTCAGGGGGGCCGGAACCTACGAGCAGTACTTC. It encodes CASSLRGAGTYEQYF.